One sample yielded the 15 T cell receptor beta chains listed below, sequenced in a study of cytomegalovirus exposure and HLA in healthy donors (dated by TCRdb to about 2017). Libraries were built with the immunoSEQ multiplex PCR assay. What TCRdb holds here is the immuneACCESS table cut down to in-frame rearrangements. Part of the clones is not present; checked against another copy, under half of the missing clones reflect an unresolved V gene, and the others are unexplained. A total of 200,000 or so clones appear in this sample, roughly 88% of them only once. 2.9% of the sample is in the top ten clones. Material: PBMCs. All receptors derive from a woman younger than 35 in good health and CMV-seronegative.

V usage is TRBV5-1 and J usage is TRBJ2-1, with D possibly matching TRBD2 (6 bases). V lost 1 base and J 1 base, leaving 9 bases between the germline ends. From germline, CDR1 is SGHRS and CDR2 YFSETQ. This CDR3 is built from 15 residues. The CDR3 region is CASSLQRVSYNEQFF. CDR3 DNA sequence: TGCGCCAGCAGCTTGCAGCGGGTATCCTACAATGAGCAGTTCTTC.

This chain connects TRBV2 to TRBJ2-2; D is possibly TRBD2 (5 bases). The CDR3 extends over 15 amino acids. CDR1 SNHLY and CDR2 FYNNEI come from the germline V gene. The V gene lost 6 bases and the J gene lost 1 base, with 12 bases spanning the gap. The CDR3 sequence is CASRGLRMNTGELFF. The CDR3 bases are TGTGCCAGCAGAGGACTGCGTATGAACACCGGGGAGCTGTTTTTT.

The V and J genes are TRBV27 and TRBJ2-7, with 9 bases matching TRBD2. The V and J ends lost 1 base and 6 bases, in that order; junction bases with no gene match: 7. Germline V gene sequence: CDR1 MNHEY, CDR2 SMNVEV (reference sequence). CDR3 size: 15 residues. The CDR3 nucleotides are TGTGCCAGCAGTTTATTTAGCGGGAGTTCGGGCGAGCAGTACTTC. Its protein is CASSLFSGSSGEQYF.

This rearrangement joins TRBV2 to TRBJ2-4; D ambiguous. Germline V CDR1 and CDR2: SNHLY, FYNNEI. The CDR3 consists of 13 residues. V gave up 6 bases and J gave up 7 bases, with 13 bases separating them. The CDR3 nucleotides read TGTGCCAGCAGCGAGAACAGTCGGAACATTCAGTACTTC. Protein product: CASSENSRNIQYF.

The genes are TRBV7-2 and TRBJ1-1; D gene unclear. CDR1 and CDR2 from the germline V gene are SGHTA and FQGNSA. CDR3 length equals 14 residues. V was clipped by 2 bases and J by 1 base, with 8 bases between them. This chain's CDR3 is CASSLSLRNTEAFF. DNA of the CDR3: TGTGCCAGCAGCTTAAGTCTCAGGAACACTGAAGCTTTCTTT. The variable domain in full, with the rest retrieved from reference TRBV7-2 and TRBJ1-1, is GAGVSQSPSNKVTEKGKDVELRCDPISGHTALYWYRQSLGQGLEFLIYFQGNSAPDKSGLPSDRFSAERTGGSVSTLTIQRTQQEDSAVYLCASSLSLRNTEAFFGQGTRLTVV.

The table lists this clone with a count of one. J is TRBJ2-1 and V is TRBV5-4; TRBD2 might be the D (5 bases). The germline V gene encodes CDR1 SGHNT and CDR2 YYREEE (reference sequence). V shed 1 base and J shed 0 bases, with 8 bases lying between them. The CDR3 extends over 15 amino acids. The CDR3 sequence is CASSLLGSSYNEQFF. CDR3 nucleotide sequence: TGTGCCAGCAGCTTGCTGGGGAGCTCCTACAATGAGCAGTTCTTC.

The V and J genes are TRBV7-2 and TRBJ1-5; 10 nucleotides agree with TRBD1. Unmatched junction bases numbered 7, after V lost 5 bases and J lost 9 bases. Germline V gene data show CDR1 as SGHTA and CDR2 as FQGNSA. The CDR3 loop spans 14 amino acids. The CDR3 DNA reads TGTGCCAGCAGCATGCCGGGACAGGGGTTGCCCCAGCATTTT. Protein product: CASSMPGQGLPQHF.

The chain recombines TRBV7-9 with TRBJ2-7; perhaps TRBD1 as D (6 bases). The CDR3 totals 15 residues. Germline CDR1 SEHNR, CDR2 FQNEAQ (reference sequence). The V end was cut by 5 bases, the J end by 9 bases, with 23 bases between. CDR3 amino acids: CASSLDGTRLAVQYF. Written as DNA, the CDR3 is TGTGCCAGCAGCCTGGACGGGACAAGATTAGCCGTGCAGTACTTC.

The CDR3 is CASSSRRDTDTQYF. In DNA form, the CDR3 reads TGCGCCAGCAGCTCCAGACGGGACACAGATACGCAGTATTTT. V usage is TRBV5-1 and J usage is TRBJ2-3, with D possibly matching TRBD2 (5 bases). Germline V gives CDR1 SGHRS, CDR2 YFSETQ. V shed 3 bases and J shed 2 bases, with 10 bases lying between them. The CDR3 consists of 14 residues.

The chain has TRBV28 and TRBJ1-2; 7 nucleotides line up with TRBD1. The V gene end was trimmed by 5 bases and the J gene end by 0 bases; junction bases not matched to a gene: 12. The CDR3 contains 17 residues. Germline loops: CDR1 MDHEN, CDR2 SYDVKM. The CDR3 sequence: CASSAPGQLSTNYGYTF. As DNA, the CDR3 is TGTGCCAGCAGTGCACCGGGACAGCTCTCTACTAACTATGGCTACACCTTC.

The chain couples TRBV2 to TRBJ2-3; 12 bases agree with TRBD2. This CDR3 has 16 residues. Trimming at V came to 3 bases and at J to 4 bases, leaving 5 bases not matched to a gene. The germline gives CDR1 SNHLY, CDR2 FYNNEI. CDR3: CASSDLTSGRPDTQYF. The DNA for the CDR3 is TGTGCCAGCAGTGACTTGACTAGCGGGAGACCAGATACGCAGTATTTT.

This chain links TRBV28 with TRBJ1-5, with D maybe TRBD1 (5 bases). The V gene's germline CDR1 is MDHEN and CDR2 SYDVKM. This CDR3 contains 16 residues. V gave up 5 bases and J gave up 1 base, with 15 bases separating them. The CDR3 reads CASSVLGGPSNQPQHF. CDR3 DNA: TGTGCCAGCAGTGTCCTGGGGGGACCGAGCAATCAGCCCCAGCATTTT.

This chain connects TRBV9 to TRBJ2-3; TRBD2 aligns across 10 bases. The CDR3 spans 18 residues. CDR1 and CDR2 from the germline V gene are SGDLS and YYNGEE. Trimming cost V 3 bases and J 1 base; bases outside gene matches: 11. The CDR3 DNA follows: TGTGCCAGCAGCGCCGGAAGGGGGGGGACTAGCGGCACAGATACGCAGTATTTT. Translated: CASSAGRGGTSGTDTQYF. Supplemented by reference TRBV9 and TRBJ2-3, the full variable domain reads DSGVTQTPKHLITATGQRVTLRCSPRSGDLSVYWYQQSLDQGLQFLIQYYNGEERAKGNILERFSAQQFPDLHSELNLSSLELGDSALYFCASSAGRGGTSGTDTQYFGPGTRLTVL.

The CDR3 reads CASSPRKDSVNYGYTF. CDR3 nucleotides: TGCGCCAGCAGCCCCCGTAAGGACAGCGTAAACTATGGCTACACCTTC. The chain recombines TRBV4-1 with TRBJ1-2, with D tentatively TRBD1 (6 bases). Germline CDR1 reads MGHRA; CDR2 reads YSYEKL. There are 16 residues in the CDR3. Trimming left V 4 bases short and J 2 bases short, with 17 bases between.

DNA for the CDR3: TGTGCCAGCAGTACTGGGACAGGGACCGGCCTAGAGACCCAGTACTTC. Residues: CASSTGTGTGLETQYF. This sequence joins TRBV6-6 and TRBJ2-5, with 9 bases lining up with TRBD1. The CDR3 has 16 amino acids. The ends lost 5 bases at V and 4 bases at J; junction bases unmatched: 11. Germline values: CDR1 MNHNY, CDR2 SVGAGI (reference sequence).